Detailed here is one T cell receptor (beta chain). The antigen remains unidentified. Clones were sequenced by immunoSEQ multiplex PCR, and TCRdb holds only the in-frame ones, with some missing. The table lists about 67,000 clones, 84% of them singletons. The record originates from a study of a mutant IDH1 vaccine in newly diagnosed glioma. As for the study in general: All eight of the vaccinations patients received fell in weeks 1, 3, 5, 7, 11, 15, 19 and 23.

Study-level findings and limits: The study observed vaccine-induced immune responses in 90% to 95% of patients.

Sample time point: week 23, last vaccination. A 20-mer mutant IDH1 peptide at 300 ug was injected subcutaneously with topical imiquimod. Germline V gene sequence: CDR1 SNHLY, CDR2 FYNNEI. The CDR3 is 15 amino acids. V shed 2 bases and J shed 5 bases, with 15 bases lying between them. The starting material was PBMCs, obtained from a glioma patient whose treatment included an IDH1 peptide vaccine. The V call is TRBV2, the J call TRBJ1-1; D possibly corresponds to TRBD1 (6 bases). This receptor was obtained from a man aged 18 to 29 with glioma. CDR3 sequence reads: CASSESEGGVTEAFF. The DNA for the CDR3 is TGTGCCAGCAGTGAAAGTGAGGGGGGCGTAACTGAAGCTTTCTTT.